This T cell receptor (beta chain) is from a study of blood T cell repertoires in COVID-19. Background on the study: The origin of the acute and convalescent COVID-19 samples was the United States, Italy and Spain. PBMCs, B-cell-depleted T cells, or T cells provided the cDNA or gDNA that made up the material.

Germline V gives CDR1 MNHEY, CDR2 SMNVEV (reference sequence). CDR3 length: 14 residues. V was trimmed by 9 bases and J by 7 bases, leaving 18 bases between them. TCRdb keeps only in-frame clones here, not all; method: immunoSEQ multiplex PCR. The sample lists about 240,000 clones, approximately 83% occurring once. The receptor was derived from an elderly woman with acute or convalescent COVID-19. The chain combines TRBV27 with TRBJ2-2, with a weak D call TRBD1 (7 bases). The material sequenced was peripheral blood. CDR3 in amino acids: CASTRQGGIGELFF. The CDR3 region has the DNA TGTGCCAGTACTCGACAGGGAGGTATCGGGGAGCTGTTTTTT.